The 14 T cell receptor beta chains below all came from one sample that was sequenced in a study of CD8 T cells in ankylosing spondylitis. Study-wide points: Characteristic, it appeared, of ankylosing spondylitis blood was a TCR beta motif of about eight highly homologous variants.

TCRdb re-called the 5' RACE reads with MiXCR, one entry per CDR3 protein. Of approximately 500,000 distinct CDR3 sequences listed, about 12% are singletons. Their antigens remain unidentified. Sequencing input: blood, either unsorted or a sorted T cell fraction (not recorded which). Every receptor here comes from a male donor with ankylosing spondylitis.

This clonotype was detected a few times. J is TRBJ2-1 and V is TRBV20-1, with D tentatively TRBD1 (6 bases). V was trimmed by 0 bases and J by 7 bases, leaving 19 bases between them. In germline, CDR1 is DFQATT, CDR2 SNEGSKA (reference sequence). CDR3 length: 16 residues. CDR3 nucleotide sequence: TGCAGTGCTAGAGATCTCCCCGGGCCTCAGGGGAATGAGCAGTTCTTC. Protein: CSARDLPGPQGNEQFF.

V is TRBV3-1 and J is TRBJ2-1, with a weak D call TRBD1 (5 bases). Trimming took off 4 bases at V and 5 bases at J, with 9 bases between the two ends. CDR1 is LGHDT and CDR2 is YNNKEL in the germline V gene (reference sequence). The CDR3 runs 13 residues. In DNA form, the CDR3 reads TGTGCCAGCAGCCGCTTGACAGACAATGAGCAGTTCTTC. Translating it yields CASSRLTDNEQFF.

A few counts support this clonotype. V is TRBV20-1 and J is TRBJ1-1, with no clear D. Germline CDR1 reads DFQATT; CDR2 reads SNEGSKA (reference sequence). This CDR3 spans 13 amino acids. V was shortened by 1 base and J by 1 base, with 7 bases between the two germline ends. The CDR3 nucleotides are TGCAGTGCTAGAGGGCCCCGGAACACTGAAGCTTTCTTT. It specifies CSARGPRNTEAFF.

The chain recombines TRBV10-3 with TRBJ1-5, with TRBD1 identical over 10 bases. There are 14 residues in the CDR3. V lost 6 bases to trimming and J lost 5 bases; unmatched junction nucleotides: 4. Germline lookup yields CDR1 ENHRY and CDR2 SYGVKD. The CDR3 nucleotides read TGTGCCATCAGAACCGGGACAGGGGATCAGCCCCAGCATTTT. It yields the protein CAIRTGTGDQPQHF.

This clonotype appeared a few times. This rearrangement joins TRBV20-1 to TRBJ1-2; unclear D gene. V shed 5 bases and J shed 0 bases, with 13 bases lying between them. Germline values: CDR1 DFQATT, CDR2 SNEGSKA (reference sequence). The CDR3 runs 14 residues. CDR3 sequence reads: CSADRRNSNYGYTF. The CDR3 nucleotides are TGCAGTGCTGACCGTAGGAACTCTAACTATGGCTACACCTTC.

CDR3 nucleotide sequence: TGTGCCAGCTCACCTTCAAATAGTAGAGAGACCCAGTACTTC. It specifies CASSPSNSRETQYF. The gene calls are TRBV18 and TRBJ2-5; no reliable D call. Germline lookup yields CDR1 KGHSH and CDR2 LQKENI. Trimming cost V 3 bases and J 4 bases, with 12 bases left between them. The CDR3 runs to 14 residues.

This rearrangement joins TRBV7-2 to TRBJ2-1; D may be TRBD2 (6 bases). CDR1 is SGHTA and CDR2 is FQGNSA in the germline V gene. Trimming left V 5 bases short and J 2 bases short, with 13 bases between. CDR3 size: 15 residues. For the CDR3, the DNA is TGTGCCAGCAGCAGAACCGGGACTGCCTACAATGAGCAGTTCTTC. Protein sequence: CASSRTGTAYNEQFF.

The table lists this clonotype with a few counts. This chain joins TRBV7-8 and TRBJ2-1, with 8 bases identical to TRBD2. With 2 bases clipped from V and 2 bases from J, the junction kept 5 bases outside the gene matches. CDR3 length: 16 residues. Per the germline V gene, CDR1 is SGHVS and CDR2 is FQNEAQ. Here the CDR3 DNA reads TGTGCCAGCAGCTTAAGGGCGCGGGAGGCCTACAATGAGCAGTTCTTC. Protein sequence: CASSLRAREAYNEQFF.

This clonotype was observed a handful of times. This chain links TRBV20-1 with TRBJ2-2; unclear D gene. The V and J ends lost 0 bases and 7 bases respectively, with 15 bases between them. The germline CDR1 and CDR2 sequences are DFQATT and SNEGSKA (reference sequence). There are 15 residues in the CDR3. The CDR3 spells CSARDTSHYVGELFF. CDR3 DNA: TGCAGTGCTAGAGATACCAGTCATTATGTCGGGGAGCTGTTTTTT.

The chain uses TRBV7-9 and TRBJ1-6, with unresolved D. Trimming took 3 bases from V and 7 from J, leaving 13 bases between them. The CDR3 runs to 15 residues. Germline V gene lookup returns CDR1 SEHNR and CDR2 FQNEAQ (reference sequence). The CDR3 reads CASSLKDGYNSPLHF. In nucleotides, the CDR3 is TGTGCCAGCAGCTTGAAAGACGGATACAATTCACCCCTCCACTTT. The entire variable domain, with the rest obtained from reference TRBV7-9 and TRBJ1-6, is as follows: DTGVSQNPRHKITKRGQNVTFRCDPISEHNRLYWYRQTLGQGPEFLTYFQNEAQLEKSRLLSDRFSAERPKGSFSTLEIQRTEQGDSAMYLCASSLKDGYNSPLHFGNGTRLTVT.

This clonotype appeared a few times. The CDR3, as DNA: TGTGCCACCAGTGATTTCGGGCGGGAGGTCGGGGAGCTGTTTTTT. Protein product: CATSDFGREVGELFF. This chain links TRBV24-1 with TRBJ2-2, with 8 bases fitting TRBD2. CDR3 length: 15 amino acids. The V segment lost 1 base and the J segment 7 bases; nucleotides outside the gene matches: 4. Germline assignment: CDR1 KGHDR and CDR2 SFDVKD.

V is TRBV15 and J is TRBJ2-6, with D unclear. Germline V CDR1 and CDR2: LNHNV, YYDKDF (reference sequence). The CDR3 extends over 15 amino acids. V gave up 0 bases and J gave up 3 bases, with 6 bases separating them. This CDR3 reads CATSRDIGGANVLTF. CDR3 nucleotide sequence: TGTGCCACCAGCAGAGATATAGGTGGGGCCAACGTCCTGACTTTC.

This clonotype has ten or more counts. The V gene is TRBV3-1, the J gene TRBJ2-1, with no clear D. The V end was cut by 4 bases, the J end by 8 bases, with 12 bases between. Germline V gives CDR1 LGHDT, CDR2 YNNKEL (reference sequence). CDR3 size: 13 residues. CDR3 sequence (DNA): TGTGCCAGCAGCCGATCCGGCGAGGATGAGCAGTTCTTC. Translating gives CASSRSGEDEQFF.

A few counts support this clonotype. This chain connects TRBV7-8 to TRBJ2-5, with TRBD2 as a possible D gene (6 bases). Trimming cost V 3 bases and J 2 bases, with 16 bases left between them. Germline CDR1 SGHVS, CDR2 FQNEAQ. The CDR3 has 16 residues. CDR3 in DNA: TGTGCCAGCAGCTTTACAGGTAGCGGAGGTCAAGAGACCCAGTACTTC. Translating it yields CASSFTGSGGQETQYF.